The 12 T cell receptor beta chains below all came from one sample that was sequenced in a study of blood T cell repertoires in COVID-19. The repertoire was sequenced with immunoSEQ multiplex PCR; TCRdb's copy has only in-frame clones and lacks some. The sample has about 85,000 clones, 90% seen once. Sequencing was performed on peripheral blood. These TCRs come from a woman of 80 years or more with active or convalescent COVID-19.

The rearrangement joins TRBV7-9 to TRBJ2-1, with 8 bases identical to TRBD2. From germline, CDR1 is SEHNR and CDR2 FQNEAQ (reference sequence). The V and J ends lost 5 bases and 12 bases, in that order; junction bases with no gene match: 9. The CDR3 is 13 amino acids. The CDR3 coding sequence is TGTGCCAGCAGCGCGTCCGGGACTAGTTGGCAGTTCTTC. It translates to CASSASGTSWQFF.

The chain combines TRBV6-6 with TRBJ1-5; no clear D. CDR3 length: 15 residues. Germline CDR1 MNHNY, CDR2 SVGAGI (reference sequence). Trimming took 5 bases from V and 1 from J, leaving 12 bases between them. The CDR3 is CASSPGERSNQPQHF. The CDR3 region has the DNA TGTGCCAGCAGTCCCGGGGAGAGGAGCAATCAGCCCCAGCATTTT.

This clone was recorded only once. CDR3 residues: CATSDLEYGYTF. CDR3 DNA: TGTGCCACCAGTGACTTGGAGTATGGCTACACCTTC. This chain links TRBV24-1 with TRBJ1-2, with no clear D. V lost 4 bases and J lost 5, with 7 bases in between. The CDR3 totals 12 residues. Germline CDR1 and CDR2: KGHDR and SFDVKD.

The chain recombines TRBV5-4 with TRBJ1-2; possibly TRBD1 for D (6 bases). The CDR3 covers 15 residues. Trimming took off 2 bases at V and 4 bases at J, with 15 bases between the two ends. Per germline, CDR1 SGHNT and CDR2 YYREEE (reference sequence). The CDR3 nucleotides read TGTGCCAGCAGCTTAGAGGGGGTCCGTGCCTATGGCTACACCTTC. Residues: CASSLEGVRAYGYTF.

The chain carries TRBV6-1 and TRBJ1-3; TRBD1 matches 8 bases. Unmatched junction bases numbered 5, after V lost 0 bases and J lost 4 bases. The V gene's germline CDR1 is MNHNS and CDR2 SASEGT. This CDR3 is built from 16 residues. As DNA, the CDR3 is TGTGCCAGCAGTGAAGCGGGGACAGGAGGGGGAAACACCATATATTTT. Its translation is CASSEAGTGGGNTIYF.

The gene calls are TRBV2 and TRBJ1-1, with 10 bases identical to TRBD1. Germline V gene data show CDR1 as SNHLY and CDR2 as FYNNEI. The ends lost 7 bases at V and 6 bases at J; junction bases unmatched: 8. The CDR3 loop spans 14 amino acids. CDR3 in amino acids: CASTGTGESAEAFF. CDR3 nucleotide sequence: TGTGCCAGCACCGGGACAGGGGAAAGCGCTGAAGCTTTCTTT. Full variable domain (remainder filled in from reference TRBV2 and TRBJ1-1): EPEVTQTPSHQVTQMGQEVILRCVPISNHLYFYWYRQILGQKVEFLVSFYNNEISEKSEIFDDQFSVERPDGSNFTLKIRSTKLEDSAMYFCASTGTGESAEAFFGQGTRLTVV.

The chain joins TRBV6-5 to TRBJ2-1; D gene ambiguous. This CDR3 has 14 amino acids. The germline V and J ends were trimmed by 2 bases and 0 bases, with 5 bases remaining between them. Germline CDR1 and CDR2: MNHEY and SVGAGI. CDR3 in amino acids: CASSYVASYNEQFF. The DNA of the CDR3 is TGTGCCAGCAGTTACGTAGCCTCCTACAATGAGCAGTTCTTC.

The chain carries TRBV5-4 and TRBJ2-7; 9 bases are shared with TRBD1. V shed 7 bases, J shed 1 base, and the junction held 6 bases outside the gene matches. From germline, CDR1 is SGHNT and CDR2 YYREEE (reference sequence). There are 14 residues in the CDR3. The CDR3 DNA sequence: TGTGCCAGCGCTCCGGGACAGGGTTCCTACGAGCAGTACTTC. Protein: CASAPGQGSYEQYF.

The table lists this clone with a count of one. This sequence joins TRBV27 and TRBJ2-7, with 7 bases aligning to TRBD1. The V gene end was trimmed by 9 bases and the J gene end by 7 bases; junction bases not matched to a gene: 30. CDR1 is MNHEY, CDR2 SMNVEV, per germline (reference sequence). There are 19 residues in the CDR3. In DNA, the CDR3 is TGTGCCAGTGCCCGTGATAGAGCATTGGGCCAGGGGGAGAGTTGGGAGCAGTACTTC. Protein product: CASARDRALGQGESWEQYF.

The CDR3 DNA follows: TGCGCCAGCAGCCTTTGGGAGGGGGACTATGGCTACACCTTC. Translated: CASSLWEGDYGYTF. V is TRBV4-1 and J is TRBJ1-2, with D perhaps matching TRBD1 (6 bases). The germline V gene has CDR1 MGHRA and CDR2 YSYEKL. V lost 4 bases and J 3 bases, leaving 12 bases between the germline ends. The CDR3 is 14 residues long.

V gene TRBV19 combines with J gene TRBJ2-3; maybe TRBD1 (5 bases). The V gene's germline CDR1 is LNHDA and CDR2 SQIVND (reference sequence). The CDR3 is 15 amino acids. The germline V and J ends were trimmed by 7 bases and 0 bases, with 14 bases remaining between them. CDR3 nucleotide sequence: TGTGCCAGTACCTTCAGGGAAAGAAGCACAGATACGCAGTATTTT. It specifies CASTFRERSTDTQYF.

The chain is built from TRBV5-1 and TRBJ2-7, with 8 bases identical to TRBD1. The ends lost 2 bases at V and 4 bases at J; junction bases unmatched: 5. Germline V gives CDR1 SGHRS, CDR2 YFSETQ. CDR3 length: 14 amino acids. The CDR3 reads CASSFNRGEYEQYF. As DNA, the CDR3 is TGCGCCAGCAGCTTTAACAGGGGGGAATACGAGCAGTACTTC.